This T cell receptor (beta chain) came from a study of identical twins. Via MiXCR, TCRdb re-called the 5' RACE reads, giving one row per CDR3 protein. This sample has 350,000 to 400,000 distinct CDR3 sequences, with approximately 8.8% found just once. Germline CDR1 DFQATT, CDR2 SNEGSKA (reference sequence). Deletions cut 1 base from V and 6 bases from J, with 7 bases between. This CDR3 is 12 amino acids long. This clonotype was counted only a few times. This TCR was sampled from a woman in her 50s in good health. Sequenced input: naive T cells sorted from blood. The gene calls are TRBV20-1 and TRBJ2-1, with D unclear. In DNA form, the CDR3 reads TGCAGTGCTAGAGGGGTCCGCAATGAGCAGTTCTTC. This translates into CSARGVRNEQFF.